These 7 T cell receptor beta chains came from one sample sequenced in a study of OX40 agonist ivuxolimab in advanced cancers. Receptors were amplified or captured by the immunoSEQ multiplex PCR assay. TCRdb retrieved this table from immuneACCESS and kept in-frame rearrangements only. Not all clones are present; in checked studies, unresolved V genes account for under half, and no reason is known for the remainder. This sample is represented by roughly 50,000 clones; 91% of them were singletons. The ten largest clones add up to around 13% of the sample. The sequencing used CD4+ or CD8+ T cells sorted from blood, collected in a trial of the OX40 agonist ivuxolimab. These receptors originate from an adult with an advanced solid tumor such as melanoma, head and neck, liver or kidney cancer.

The chain couples TRBV19 to TRBJ2-4, with unresolved D. The V and J ends lost 3 bases and 5 bases respectively, with 14 bases between them. Germline assignment: CDR1 LNHDA and CDR2 SQIVND (reference sequence). This CDR3 spans 15 amino acids. CDR3: CASSIALGIQNIQYF. The CDR3 nucleotides are TGTGCCAGTAGTATTGCTTTGGGAATCCAAAACATTCAGTACTTC.

The chain links TRBV28 to TRBJ1-5, with D possibly matching TRBD1 (6 bases). The CDR3 runs 17 residues. Germline-derived CDR1 and CDR2 are MDHEN and SYDVKM. V was cut by 4 bases and J by 3 bases, with 19 bases left in between. The CDR3: CASSSTRGAGNNQPQHF. The CDR3 bases are TGTGCCAGCAGTTCCACGAGGGGGGCCGGAAACAATCAGCCCCAGCATTTT. Full variable domain (rest looked up from reference TRBV28 and TRBJ1-5): DVKVTQSSRYLVKRTGEKVFLECVQDMDHENMFWYRQDPGLGLRLIYFSYDVKMKEKGDIPEGYSVSREKKERFSLILESASTNQTSMYLCASSSTRGAGNNQPQHFGDGTRLSIL.

This chain links TRBV6-5 with TRBJ1-1; D is undetermined. This CDR3 has 13 amino acids. The germline V gene has CDR1 MNHEY and CDR2 SVGAGI. With 3 bases removed from V and 4 bases from J, the gap between germline ends came to 9 bases. CDR3 DNA sequence: TGTGCCAGCAGTTATCGAGAGATCACTGAAGCTTTCTTT. Protein: CASSYREITEAFF.

V and J are TRBV7-2 and TRBJ2-7; perhaps D is TRBD1 or TRBD2 (5 bases each). This CDR3 has 15 amino acids. Trimming removed 1 base at V and 4 bases at J, with 14 bases between. Germline CDR1 SGHTA, CDR2 FQGNSA. As DNA, the CDR3 is TGTGCCAGCAGCTTAGAAGGGACGGAATCTTACGAGCAGTACTTC. Its protein product is CASSLEGTESYEQYF. The full variable domain, its missing parts supplied by reference TRBV7-2 and TRBJ2-7, is GAGVSQSPSNKVTEKGKDVELRCDPISGHTALYWYRQSLGQGLEFLIYFQGNSAPDKSGLPSDRFSAERTGGSVSTLTIQRTQQEDSAVYLCASSLEGTESYEQYFGPGTRLTVT.

The genes are TRBV6-6 and TRBJ2-1; tentatively, D is TRBD1 (5 bases). Trimming shortened V by 8 bases and J by 9 bases, and 17 bases separated the two germline ends. Germline lookup yields CDR1 MNHNY and CDR2 SVGAGI (reference sequence). The CDR3 totals 13 residues. CDR3 coding DNA: TGTGCCAGCTACGGTCAGGGAATCCGTGAGCAGTTCTTC. Amino acids: CASYGQGIREQFF.

The V and J genes are TRBV5-4 and TRBJ2-3; D perhaps matches TRBD2 (6 bases). Germline CDR1 and CDR2: SGHNT and YYREEE (reference sequence). Between the trimmed V and J ends, which lost 5 bases and 6 bases, there was a span of 19 bases. The CDR3 contains 15 residues. The DNA of the CDR3 is TGTGCCAGCAGTCCCCCGGCGGGACTGAGGGATACGCAGTATTTT. Protein sequence: CASSPPAGLRDTQYF.

V and J are TRBV18 and TRBJ2-3; no reliable D call. V shed 3 bases and J shed 0 bases, with 10 bases lying between them. There are 15 residues in the CDR3. In germline, CDR1 is KGHSH, CDR2 LQKENI. In DNA, the CDR3 is TGTGCCAGCTCACCTTTAGGAACTAGCACAGATACGCAGTATTTT. It encodes CASSPLGTSTDTQYF.